This section outlines one T cell receptor (beta chain) sequence together with its context. Time point indicated: peripheral blood 6 weeks after treatment start. Peripheral blood mononuclear cells were collected from every patient before and during treatment, yielding between 1 and 8 samples per patient. The record originates from a study of PD-L1 blockade in urothelial cancer. Study details: Patients' histories included 0 to 3 prior chemotherapy regimens. Blood-derived samples held a median about 130,000 T cells.

Added to each PCR by spiking were synthetic TCR analog templates. Sequenced by immunoSEQ multiplex PCR; TCRdb stores in-frame clones only, minus some. This sample has around 47,000 clones, with around 80% found just once. CDR3 length: 13 amino acids. Germline V gene sequence: CDR1 WNHNN, CDR2 SYGVQD (reference sequence). Trimming left V 3 bases short and J 2 bases short, with 8 bases between. V usage is TRBV10-1 and J usage is TRBJ2-7; no reliable D call. This TCR was sampled from a man in his sixties with urothelial cancer. The specimen comprised PBMCs, sampled around atezolizumab (anti-PD-L1) treatment. The CDR3 sequence is CASSDLDTYEQYF. In DNA, the CDR3 is TGCGCCAGCAGTGACCTAGATACCTACGAGCAGTACTTC.